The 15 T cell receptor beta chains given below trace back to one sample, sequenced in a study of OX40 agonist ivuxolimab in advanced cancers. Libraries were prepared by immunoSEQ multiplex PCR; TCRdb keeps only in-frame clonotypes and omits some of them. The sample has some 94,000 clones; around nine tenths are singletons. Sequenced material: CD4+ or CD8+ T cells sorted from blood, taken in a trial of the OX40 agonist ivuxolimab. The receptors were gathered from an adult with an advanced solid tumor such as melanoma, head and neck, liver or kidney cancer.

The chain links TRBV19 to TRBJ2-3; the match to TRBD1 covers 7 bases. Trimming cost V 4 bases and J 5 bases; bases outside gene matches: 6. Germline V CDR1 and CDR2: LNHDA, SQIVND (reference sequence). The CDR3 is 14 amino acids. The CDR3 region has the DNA TGTGCCAGTAGTACAACAGGGGCGGGAGATACGCAGTATTTT. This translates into CASSTTGAGDTQYF.

CDR3 DNA: TGTGCCAGCAGCTGGACTGGCAGGGACGAGCAGTACTTC. Protein: CASSWTGRDEQYF. This chain uses TRBV11-1 with TRBJ2-7; the D gene could be TRBD1 or TRBD2 (5 bases each). The CDR3 extends over 13 amino acids. Deletions cut 4 bases from V and 5 bases from J, with 12 bases between. Germline lookup yields CDR1 SGHAT and CDR2 FQDESV (reference sequence).

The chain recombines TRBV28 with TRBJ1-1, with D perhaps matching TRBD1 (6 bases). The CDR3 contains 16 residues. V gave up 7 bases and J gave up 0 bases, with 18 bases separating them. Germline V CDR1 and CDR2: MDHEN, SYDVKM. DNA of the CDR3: TGTGCCAGCACCTCACGGGTTGGGGGCATGAACACTGAAGCTTTCTTT. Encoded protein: CASTSRVGGMNTEAFF.

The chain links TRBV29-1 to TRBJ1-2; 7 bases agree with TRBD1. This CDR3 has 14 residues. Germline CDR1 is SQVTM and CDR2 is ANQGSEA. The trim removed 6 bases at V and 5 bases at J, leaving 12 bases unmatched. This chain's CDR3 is CSVSITGVEYGYTF. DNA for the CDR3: TGCAGCGTCTCGATAACAGGGGTAGAGTATGGCTACACCTTC.

CDR3 region: CASSPPGRAGTGELFF. CDR3 DNA sequence: TGTGCCAGCTCACCCCCGGGACGCGCGGGCACCGGGGAGCTGTTTTTT. The chain employs TRBV18 and TRBJ2-2, with D possibly being TRBD1 or TRBD2 (5 bases each). CDR3 length: 16 residues. The V gene lost 3 bases and the J gene lost 4 bases, with 15 bases spanning the gap. From germline, CDR1 is KGHSH and CDR2 LQKENI. Based on the CDR3 plus reference TRBV18 and TRBJ2-2, the full variable domain is NAGVMQNPRHLVRRRGQEARLRCSPMKGHSHVYWYRQLPEEGLKFMVYLQKENIIDESGMPKERFSAEFPKEGPSILRIQQVVRGDSAAYFCASSPPGRAGTGELFFGEGSRLTVL.

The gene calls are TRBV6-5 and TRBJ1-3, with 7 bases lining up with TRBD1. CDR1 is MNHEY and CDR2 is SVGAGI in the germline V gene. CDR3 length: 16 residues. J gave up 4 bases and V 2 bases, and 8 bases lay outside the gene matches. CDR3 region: CASSYNRDRIGNTIYF. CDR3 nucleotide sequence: TGTGCCAGCAGTTACAATAGGGACAGAATAGGAAACACCATATATTTT.

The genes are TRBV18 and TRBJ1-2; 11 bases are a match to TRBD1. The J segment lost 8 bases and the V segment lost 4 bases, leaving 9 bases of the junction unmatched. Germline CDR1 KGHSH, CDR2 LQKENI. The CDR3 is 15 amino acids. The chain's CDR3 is CASSLGQGALGGYTF. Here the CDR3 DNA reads TGTGCCAGCTCACTTGGACAGGGGGCCTTGGGAGGCTACACCTTC.

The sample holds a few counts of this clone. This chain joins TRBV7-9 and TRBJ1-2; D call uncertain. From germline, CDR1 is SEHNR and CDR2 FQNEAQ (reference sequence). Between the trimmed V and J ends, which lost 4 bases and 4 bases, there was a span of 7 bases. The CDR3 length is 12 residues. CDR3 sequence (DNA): TGTGCCAGCAGCTCGGAGGGCTATGGCTACACCTTC. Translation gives CASSSEGYGYTF.

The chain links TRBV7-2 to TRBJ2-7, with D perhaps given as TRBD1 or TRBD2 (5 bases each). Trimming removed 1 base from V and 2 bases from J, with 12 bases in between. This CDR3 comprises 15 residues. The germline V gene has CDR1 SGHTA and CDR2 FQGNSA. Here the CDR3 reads CASSLEGRGPYEQYF. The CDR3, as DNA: TGTGCCAGCAGCTTAGAGGGACGGGGCCCCTACGAGCAGTACTTC.

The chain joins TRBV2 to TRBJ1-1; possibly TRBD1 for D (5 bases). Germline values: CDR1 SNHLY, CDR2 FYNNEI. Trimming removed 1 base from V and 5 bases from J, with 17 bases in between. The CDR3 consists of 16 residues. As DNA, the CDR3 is TGTGCCAGCAGTGAAGGCAATGTAGGCCAGGGAACTGAAGCTTTCTTT. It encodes CASSEGNVGQGTEAFF.

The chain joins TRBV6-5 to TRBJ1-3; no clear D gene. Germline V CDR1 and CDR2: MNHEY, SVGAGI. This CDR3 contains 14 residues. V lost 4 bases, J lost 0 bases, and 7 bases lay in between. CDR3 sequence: CASSFGSSGNTIYF. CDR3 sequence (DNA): TGTGCCAGCAGTTTCGGAAGCTCTGGAAACACCATATATTTT.

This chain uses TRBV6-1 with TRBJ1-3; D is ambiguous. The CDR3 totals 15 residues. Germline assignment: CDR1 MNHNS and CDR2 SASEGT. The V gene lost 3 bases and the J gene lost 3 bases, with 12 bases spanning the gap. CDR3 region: CASSDWRVGGNTIYF. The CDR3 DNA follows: TGTGCCAGCAGTGATTGGCGGGTTGGTGGAAACACCATATATTTT.

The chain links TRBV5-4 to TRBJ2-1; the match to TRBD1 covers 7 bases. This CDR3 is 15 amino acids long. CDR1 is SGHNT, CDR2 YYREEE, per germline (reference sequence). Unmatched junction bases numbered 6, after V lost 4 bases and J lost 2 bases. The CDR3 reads CASSDGTVPYNEQFF. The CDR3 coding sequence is TGTGCCAGCAGCGACGGGACAGTCCCCTACAATGAGCAGTTCTTC.

Here the CDR3 DNA reads TGTGCCAGCAGCTTGGGATTCAATCAGCCCCAGCATTTT. Translating gives CASSLGFNQPQHF. V usage is TRBV5-6 and J usage is TRBJ1-5; D call uncertain. This CDR3 is 13 amino acids long. Trimming cost V 0 bases and J 3 bases, with 4 bases left between them. Germline V gene data show CDR1 as SGHDT and CDR2 as YYEEEE.

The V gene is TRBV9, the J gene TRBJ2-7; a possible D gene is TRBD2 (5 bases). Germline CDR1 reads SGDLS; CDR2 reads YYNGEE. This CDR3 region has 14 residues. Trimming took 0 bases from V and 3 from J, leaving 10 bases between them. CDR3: CASSVGGEYYEQYF. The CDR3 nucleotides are TGTGCCAGCAGCGTAGGTGGGGAGTACTACGAGCAGTACTTC.